This T cell receptor (beta chain) was sequenced in a study of CD8 T cells in Susac syndrome. Random hexamers were used to reverse transcribe an amount of roughly 0.45 to 1 ug RNA. TCRdb processed the immunoSEQ multiplex PCR reads anew with MiXCR; each CDR3 protein has one entry. The table shows about 120,000 distinct CDR3 sequences, with about 95% occurring only once. This clonotype was recorded once. The sequenced material came from CD4+ T cells from PBMCs. The TCR sequence derives from a human donor with multiple sclerosis.

This CDR3 is CASRLDLDYEQYF. The DNA for the CDR3 is TGTGCCAGCCGACTGGACTTGGACTACGAGCAGTACTTC. The J gene is TRBJ2-7, the V gene TRBV27; D might be TRBD2 (5 bases). The CDR3 is 13 residues long. V was cut by 8 bases and J by 3 bases, with 14 bases left in between. Germline assignment: CDR1 MNHEY and CDR2 SMNVEV (reference sequence).